This T cell receptor beta chain originates from a study of blood T cell repertoires in COVID-19. The wider study: T cells, B-cell-depleted T cells, or PBMCs supplied cDNA or gDNA.

The CDR3 extends over 16 amino acids. Germline CDR1 MDHEN, CDR2 SYDVKM. V lost 2 bases to trimming and J lost 6 bases, with 16 bases between them. The protocol was immunoSEQ multiplex PCR, while the TCRdb copy is restricted to in-frame clones and leaves out a portion. The profile shows some 64,000 clones, about 80% of them singletons. This sequence joins TRBV28 and TRBJ2-2, with D perhaps TRBD1 (6 bases). The sample consisted of peripheral blood. This clonotype was sampled from a man aged 55-75 years with COVID-19, enrolled during active disease. The CDR3 reads CASSLPTGSMAGELFF. In DNA form, the CDR3 reads TGTGCCAGCAGTTTACCTACAGGGTCGATGGCCGGGGAGCTGTTTTTT. The full variable domain, in which reference TRBV28 and TRBJ2-2 provide the parts outside the CDR3, is DVKVTQSSRYLVKRTGEKVFLECVQDMDHENMFWYRQDPGLGLRLIYFSYDVKMKEKGDIPEGYSVSREKKERFSLILESASTNQTSMYLCASSLPTGSMAGELFFGEGSRLTVL.